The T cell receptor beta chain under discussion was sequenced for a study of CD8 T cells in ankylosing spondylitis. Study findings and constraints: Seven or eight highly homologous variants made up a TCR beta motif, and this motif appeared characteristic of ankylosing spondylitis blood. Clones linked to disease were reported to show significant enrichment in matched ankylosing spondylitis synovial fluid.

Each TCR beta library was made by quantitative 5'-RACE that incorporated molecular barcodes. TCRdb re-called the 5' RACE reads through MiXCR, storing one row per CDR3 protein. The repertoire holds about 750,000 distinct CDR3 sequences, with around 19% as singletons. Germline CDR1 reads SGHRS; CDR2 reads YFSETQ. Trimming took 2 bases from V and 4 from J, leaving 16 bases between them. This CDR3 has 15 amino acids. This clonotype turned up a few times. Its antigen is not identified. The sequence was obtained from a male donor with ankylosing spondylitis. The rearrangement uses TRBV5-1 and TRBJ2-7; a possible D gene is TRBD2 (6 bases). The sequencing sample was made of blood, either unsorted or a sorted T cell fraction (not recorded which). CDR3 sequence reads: CASSFAGSSSYEQYF. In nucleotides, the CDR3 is TGCGCCAGCAGCTTTGCGGGGTCCTCTTCTTACGAGCAGTACTTC.